This paragraph reports one TCR beta chain. TCRdb's copy holds only in-frame clones and misses some; the assay was immunoSEQ multiplex PCR. The table includes about 210,000 clones, under 95% detected once. This specimen comes from a study of blood T cell repertoires in COVID-19. Study in general: Italy, Spain and the United States were the sources of the convalescent and acute COVID-19 samples. Sources were T cells, B-cell-depleted T cells, or PBMCs; the material itself was cDNA or gDNA.

Trimming shortened V by 3 bases and J by 2 bases, and 11 bases separated the two germline ends. This CDR3 has 14 residues. Per the germline V gene, CDR1 is SNHLY and CDR2 is FYNNEI. The sample consisted of peripheral blood. The sequence was collected from a man aged 25-45 years with acute or convalescent COVID-19. The J gene is TRBJ2-7, the V gene TRBV2; a possible D gene is TRBD2 (7 bases). CDR3 nucleotide sequence: TGTGCCAGCAGTGAGGGGGGGCTAGCCTACGAGCAGTACTTC. The encoded protein is CASSEGGLAYEQYF.